This entry features one T cell receptor beta chain sequence. Antigen specificity is unknown. This sample stems from a study of somatic mutations in cytotoxic T cells in rheumatoid arthritis. For the study at large: Selected T-cell populations stained with V beta antibodies were isolated by flow sorting to nearly 100% purity; these included V beta1+ cells subjected to TCRB sequencing.

Separation of CD4+ and CD8+ cells was performed by positive magnetic bead selection, and purity was verified by flow cytometry. The study's findings and limits: Age-matched healthy controls and rheumatoid arthritis patients had CD8+ T-cell clonality that did not differ significantly. Rheumatoid arthritis patients showed CD8+ clonality increasing with age, unlike healthy controls.

The data were produced by immunoSEQ multiplex PCR, yet TCRdb's version contains in-frame clones alone and is incomplete. The table has 14,000 or so clones, roughly 72% seen once. This TCR was sampled from an adult with rheumatoid arthritis. Sample: CD8+ T cells sorted from blood.

Here the CDR3 reads CAWSQGARYEQYF. CDR3 coding DNA: TGTGCCTGGAGTCAGGGGGCGCGGTACGAGCAGTACTTC. The chain carries TRBV30 and TRBJ2-7; 8 nucleotides align to TRBD1. CDR1 and CDR2 from the germline V gene are GTSNPN and SVGIG (reference sequence). Unmatched junction bases numbered 4, after V lost 2 bases and J lost 4 bases. The CDR3 is 13 residues long. Together with reference TRBV30 and TRBJ2-7, the CDR3 gives the full variable domain: SQTIHQWPATLVQPVGSPLSLECTVEGTSNPNLYWYRQAAGRGLQLLFYSVGIGQISSEVPQNLSASRPQDRQFILSSKKLLLSDSGFYLCAWSQGARYEQYFGPGTRLTVT.